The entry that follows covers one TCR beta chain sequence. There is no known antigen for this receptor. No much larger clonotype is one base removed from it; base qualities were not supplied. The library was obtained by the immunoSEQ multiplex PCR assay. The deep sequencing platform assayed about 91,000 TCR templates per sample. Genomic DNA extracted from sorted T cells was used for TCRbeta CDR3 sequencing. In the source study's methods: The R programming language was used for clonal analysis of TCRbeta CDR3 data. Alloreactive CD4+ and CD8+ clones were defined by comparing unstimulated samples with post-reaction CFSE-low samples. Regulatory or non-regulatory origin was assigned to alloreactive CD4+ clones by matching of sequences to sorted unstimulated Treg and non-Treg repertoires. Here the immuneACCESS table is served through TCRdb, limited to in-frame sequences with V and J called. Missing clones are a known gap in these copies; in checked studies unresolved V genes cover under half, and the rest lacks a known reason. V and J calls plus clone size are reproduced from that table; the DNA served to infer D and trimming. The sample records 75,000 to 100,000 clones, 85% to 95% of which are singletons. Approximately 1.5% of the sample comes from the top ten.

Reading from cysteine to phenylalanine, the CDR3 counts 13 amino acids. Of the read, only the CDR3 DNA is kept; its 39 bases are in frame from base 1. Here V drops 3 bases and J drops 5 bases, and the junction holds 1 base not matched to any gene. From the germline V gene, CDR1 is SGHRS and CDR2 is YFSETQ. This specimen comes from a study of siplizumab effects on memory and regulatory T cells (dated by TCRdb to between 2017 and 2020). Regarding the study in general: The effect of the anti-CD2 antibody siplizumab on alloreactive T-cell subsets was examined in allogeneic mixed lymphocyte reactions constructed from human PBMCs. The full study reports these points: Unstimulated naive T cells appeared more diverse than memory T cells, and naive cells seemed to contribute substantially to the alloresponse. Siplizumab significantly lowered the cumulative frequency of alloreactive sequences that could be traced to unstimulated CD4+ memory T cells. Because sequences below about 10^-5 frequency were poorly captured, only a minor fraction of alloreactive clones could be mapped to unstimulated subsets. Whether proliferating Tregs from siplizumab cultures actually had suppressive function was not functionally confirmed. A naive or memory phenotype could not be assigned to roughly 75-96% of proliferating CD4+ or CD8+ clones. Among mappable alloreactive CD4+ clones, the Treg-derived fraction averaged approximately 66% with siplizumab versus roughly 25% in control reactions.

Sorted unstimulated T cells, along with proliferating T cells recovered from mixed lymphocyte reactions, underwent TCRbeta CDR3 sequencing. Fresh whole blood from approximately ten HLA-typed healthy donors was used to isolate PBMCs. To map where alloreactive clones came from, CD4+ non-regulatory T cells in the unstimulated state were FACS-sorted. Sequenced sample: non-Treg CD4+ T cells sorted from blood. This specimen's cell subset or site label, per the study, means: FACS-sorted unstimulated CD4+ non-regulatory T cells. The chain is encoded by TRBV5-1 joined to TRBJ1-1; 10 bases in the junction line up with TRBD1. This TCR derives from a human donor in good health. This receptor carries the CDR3 CASSSGQGTEAFF. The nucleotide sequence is TGCGCCAGCAGCTCGGGACAGGGGACTGAAGCTTTCTTT.